These 5 T cell receptor beta chains share one sample of origin, sequenced in a study of CD8 T cells in Susac syndrome (dated by TCRdb to the late 2010s). The receptor library was made with the immunoSEQ multiplex PCR assay. RNA was extracted with the RNeasy kit and about 0.5 to 1 ug was reverse transcribed using random hexamers. TCRdb reanalyzed the raw reads on its own, using fastp at Q25 for trimming and MiXCR for clone calling, and kept in-frame beta chains. When rows share a CDR3 protein, they turn into one entry using the most common DNA and genes. This sample lists about 120,000 distinct CDR3 sequences; about 95% were detected once. The ten top clones hold 0.095% to 0.1% of the sample. The sample taken for sequencing was CD4+ T cells from PBMCs. These receptors were obtained from a human donor in good health.

The J gene is TRBJ1-2, the V gene TRBV20-1; no reliable D call. Deletions cut 2 bases from V and 6 bases from J, with 10 bases between. The V gene's germline CDR1 is DFQATT and CDR2 SNEGSKA (reference sequence). The CDR3 has 12 residues. The CDR3 loop is CSARLGRNGYTF. The CDR3 DNA reads as TGCAGTGCTAGACTAGGACGGAATGGCTACACCTTC.

Here the CDR3 reads CASSLAGASQETQYF. In DNA form, the CDR3 reads TGTGCCAGCAGTTTAGCGGGGGCATCCCAAGAGACCCAGTACTTC. This rearrangement joins TRBV28 to TRBJ2-5; D may be TRBD2 (7 bases). The germline V and J ends were trimmed by 2 bases and 1 base, with 11 bases remaining between them. There are 15 residues in the CDR3. The germline V gene has CDR1 MDHEN and CDR2 SYDVKM.

CDR3 DNA: TGCAGTGCTAGTGGGGGGAACACTGAAGCTTTCTTT. It specifies CSASGGNTEAFF. V usage is TRBV20-1 and J usage is TRBJ1-1, with D perhaps matching TRBD1 (5 bases). The CDR3 consists of 12 residues. Looked up from germline, CDR1 is DFQATT and CDR2 is SNEGSKA (reference sequence). Trimming removed 3 bases from V and 1 base from J, with 6 bases in between.

The J gene is TRBJ1-1, the V gene TRBV20-1; weak D call: TRBD1 (6 bases). V shed 5 bases and J shed 5 bases, with 18 bases lying between them. The CDR3 has 14 amino acids. Germline lookup yields CDR1 DFQATT and CDR2 SNEGSKA (reference sequence). DNA for the CDR3: TGCAGTGCTGAACATACAGGGAGTCCAACTGAAGCTTTCTTT. Its translation: CSAEHTGSPTEAFF.

The V gene is TRBV6-2 or TRBV6-3, the J gene TRBJ2-4; D tentatively reads TRBD1 or TRBD2 (5 bases each). The CDR3 loop spans 15 amino acids. V shed 8 bases and J shed 1 base, with 15 bases lying between them. CDR1 is MNHEY and CDR2 is SVGEGT in the germline V gene. The CDR3 reads CASGTLGRAKNIQYF. CDR3 nucleotide sequence: TGTGCCAGCGGGACCTTAGGGCGCGCCAAAAACATTCAGTACTTC.